A single sample is the source of the 22 T cell receptor beta chains below, sequenced in a study of STAT5B mutations in CD4+ large granular lymphocyte leukemia. TCRdb's table, derived via immunoSEQ multiplex PCR, lists solely in-frame clones and lacks some. Of some 27,000 clones in the sample, over 60% are singletons; the top ten hold over 3%. The sample taken for sequencing was CD4+ T cells from blood buffy coats. The receptors derive from a human donor in good health.

The gene calls are TRBV6-6 and TRBJ1-1; no clear D. Trimming pared 8 bases from V and 0 bases from J, leaving 10 bases between. The germline gives CDR1 MNHNY, CDR2 SVGAGI (reference sequence). The CDR3 spans 13 residues. The CDR3 nucleotides read TGTGCCAGCCGGAGAGGAATGAACACTGAAGCTTTCTTT. Translation gives CASRRGMNTEAFF.

The genes are TRBV10-3 and TRBJ2-1, with 8 bases aligning to TRBD2. J lost 0 bases, V lost 3 bases, and 1 base had no gene match. This CDR3 is built from 15 residues. Germline V gene lookup returns CDR1 ENHRY and CDR2 SYGVKD. The CDR3, as DNA: TGTGCCATCAGTGAACGGGAGGGCTCCTACAATGAGCAGTTCTTC. Its translation: CAISEREGSYNEQFF.

This clone was seen only once. The chain employs TRBV2 and TRBJ2-1; the D gene is possibly TRBD2 (6 bases). Germline lookup yields CDR1 SNHLY and CDR2 FYNNEI. The germline V and J ends were trimmed by 7 bases and 1 base, with 14 bases remaining between them. The CDR3 has 15 amino acids. The CDR3 here is CASTPRGRSYNEQFF. CDR3 coding DNA: TGTGCCAGCACCCCCCGGGGGAGGTCCTACAATGAGCAGTTCTTC.

This clone was seen a handful of times. The chain has TRBV2 and TRBJ1-5, with TRBD1 as a possible D gene (6 bases). CDR1 SNHLY and CDR2 FYNNEI come from the germline V gene. V was trimmed by 3 bases and J by 10 bases, leaving 16 bases between them. There are 14 residues in the CDR3. As DNA, the CDR3 is TGTGCCAGCAGTGAGGGACAAGGACCTCGTCCCCAGCATTTT. Translating gives CASSEGQGPRPQHF.

The rearrangement links TRBV6-6 to TRBJ2-5; 10 bases fit TRBD2. Germline values: CDR1 MNHNY, CDR2 SVGAGI (reference sequence). There are 15 residues in the CDR3. V trimming: 7 bases; J trimming: 3 bases; junction bases outside the gene matches: 8. The CDR3 protein is CASIPSSGREETQYF. The CDR3 region has the DNA TGTGCCAGCATTCCCTCCAGCGGGAGGGAAGAGACCCAGTACTTC.

The CDR3 loop is CASSQGGLAAYEQYF. For the CDR3, the DNA is TGTGCCAGCAGCCAAGGGGGACTAGCGGCCTACGAGCAGTACTTC. The chain uses TRBV14 and TRBJ2-7; 11 bases agree with TRBD2. The V segment lost 1 base and the J segment 2 bases; nucleotides outside the gene matches: 1. This CDR3 is 15 amino acids long. Looked up from germline, CDR1 is SGHDN and CDR2 is FVKESK.

This CDR3 is CAIRTESLMGTEAFF. In nucleotides, the CDR3 is TGTGCCATCAGGACAGAAAGCCTAATGGGCACTGAAGCTTTCTTT. The V gene is TRBV10-3, the J gene TRBJ1-1, with a possible D match to TRBD1 (5 bases). Trimming shortened V by 6 bases and J by 4 bases, and 18 bases separated the two germline ends. The CDR3 spans 15 residues. CDR1 and CDR2 from the germline V gene are ENHRY and SYGVKD.

V is TRBV13 and J is TRBJ1-2; no clear D. This CDR3 is built from 14 residues. Trimming removed 5 bases at V and 5 bases at J, with 15 bases between. Germline CDR1 is PRHDT and CDR2 is FYEKMQ (reference sequence). CDR3 in DNA: TGTGCCAGCAGCCTGAGAGGGAGGAATTATGGCTACACCTTC. It specifies CASSLRGRNYGYTF.

This clone occurred once. The V gene is TRBV10-2, the J gene TRBJ1-2; 11 bases agree with TRBD1. CDR3 size: 13 residues. Germline V gene data show CDR1 as WSHSY and CDR2 as SAAADI. The junction had 1 base not matched to a gene; V was cut back by 6 bases and J by 4 bases. DNA for the CDR3: TGCGCCAGCAGGGACAGGGGGCGCTATGGCTACACCTTC. It specifies CASRDRGRYGYTF.

The chain carries TRBV27 and TRBJ2-7, with D perhaps matching TRBD2 (5 bases). Trimming removed 2 bases from V and 6 bases from J, with 20 bases in between. The germline V gene has CDR1 MNHEY and CDR2 SMNVEV (reference sequence). The CDR3 runs to 16 residues. Written as DNA, the CDR3 is TGTGCCAGCAGTTTAATAGCGACCCGCCCCTTCAGCGAGCAGTACTTC. Protein product: CASSLIATRPFSEQYF.

The chain has TRBV6-6 and TRBJ1-2; no clear D. There are 15 residues in the CDR3. The germline V and J ends were trimmed by 2 bases and 3 bases, with 13 bases remaining between them. Germline CDR1 MNHNY, CDR2 SVGAGI (reference sequence). The CDR3 sequence is CASSYPDTSYYGYTF. CDR3 in DNA: TGTGCCAGCAGTTACCCCGATACATCTTACTATGGCTACACCTTC.

The chain links TRBV7-6 to TRBJ2-1; 7 bases agree with TRBD1. Trimming at V came to 4 bases and at J to 0 bases, leaving 3 bases not matched to a gene. Germline assignment: CDR1 SGHVS and CDR2 FNYEAQ. This CDR3 region has 15 residues. The CDR3 DNA reads as TGTGCCAGCAGCTCCGGGACAGACTCCTACAATGAGCAGTTCTTC. Translation gives CASSSGTDSYNEQFF.

The rearrangement links TRBV2 to TRBJ2-1; 11 bases fit TRBD2. This CDR3 is 17 amino acids long. The germline V gene has CDR1 SNHLY and CDR2 FYNNEI. V dropped 4 bases and J dropped 7; count of bases not matched to a gene: 12. As DNA, the CDR3 is TGTGCCAGCAGTGCGGTCCTTAGCGGGAGGGCGGGTAATGAGCAGTTCTTC. Translating it yields CASSAVLSGRAGNEQFF.

J is TRBJ1-4 and V is TRBV7-9; D may be TRBD1 (6 bases). Trimming left V 5 bases short and J 8 bases short, with 18 bases between. CDR1 and CDR2 (germline): SEHNR, FQNEAQ (reference sequence). This CDR3 contains 15 residues. CDR3 in DNA: TGTGCCAGCAGCCTACGCACAGGGAATGGCGAAAAACTGTTTTTT. Its protein is CASSLRTGNGEKLFF.

A few counts support this clone. This sequence joins TRBV9 and TRBJ1-5; D remains unclear. In germline, CDR1 is SGDLS, CDR2 YYNGEE. Trimming took 9 bases from V and 6 from J, leaving 13 bases between them. The CDR3 has 12 residues. The CDR3 region is CATLPDAQPQHF. The DNA for the CDR3 is TGTGCCACACTGCCAGACGCTCAGCCCCAGCATTTT.

In this sample, this clone turned up a few times. The J gene is TRBJ2-7, the V gene TRBV5-5; D is ambiguous. This CDR3 region has 13 residues. The germline V gene encodes CDR1 SGHKS and CDR2 YYEKEE (reference sequence). V shed 2 bases and J shed 0 bases, with 6 bases lying between them. The CDR3 spells CASSFANSYEQYF. CDR3 DNA: TGTGCCAGCAGCTTTGCGAACTCCTACGAGCAGTACTTC. The full variable domain, its missing parts supplied by reference TRBV5-5 and TRBJ2-7, is DAGVTQSPTHLIKTRGQQVTLRCSPISGHKSVSWYQQVLGQGPQFIFQYYEKEERGRGNFPDRFSARQFPNYSSELNVNALLLGDSALYLCASSFANSYEQYFGPGTRLTVT.

The rearrangement links TRBV6-1 to TRBJ2-7; TRBD2 matches 8 bases. The germline V gene has CDR1 MNHNS and CDR2 SASEGT. The J segment lost 2 bases and the V segment lost 5 bases, leaving 2 bases of the junction unmatched. The CDR3 runs to 13 residues. CDR3 sequence: CASSLAGTYEQYF. Written as DNA, the CDR3 is TGTGCCAGCAGTTTAGCGGGAACCTACGAGCAGTACTTC.

The chain recombines TRBV6-6 with TRBJ1-3, with a possible D match to TRBD1 (6 bases). The CDR3 is 15 residues long. CDR1 is MNHNY and CDR2 is SVGAGI in the germline V gene (reference sequence). Trimming took off 7 bases at V and 0 bases at J, with 13 bases between the two ends. CDR3 DNA sequence: TGTGCCAGCAAACCAGGGGCAGGCTCTGGAAACACCATATATTTT. This gives the protein CASKPGAGSGNTIYF.

V usage is TRBV7-2 and J usage is TRBJ2-5; 7 positions match TRBD2. With V trimmed by 2 bases and J by 6 bases, 6 bases remained unmatched. This CDR3 has 14 residues. Germline CDR1 and CDR2: SGHTA and FQGNSA. CDR3 in amino acids: CASSLRRETKTQYF. The CDR3 DNA reads TGTGCCAGCAGCTTACGGCGGGAGACTAAGACCCAGTACTTC.

The chain recombines TRBV10-3 with TRBJ2-5; D is unresolved. Trimming pared 11 bases from V and 2 bases from J, leaving 18 bases between. In germline, CDR1 is ENHRY, CDR2 SYGVKD. This CDR3 region has 14 residues. CDR3 bases: TGTGCCTCCACCTACGACAAAGGGCAAGAGACCCAGTACTTC. Residues: CASTYDKGQETQYF.

This clone was observed a handful of times. The chain recombines TRBV18 with TRBJ1-1, with TRBD1 as a possible D gene (5 bases). Germline V gene lookup returns CDR1 KGHSH and CDR2 LQKENI. This CDR3 is 16 amino acids long. V was trimmed by 6 bases and J by 1 base, leaving 18 bases between them. This chain's CDR3 is CASSPSLGAPNTEAFF. The CDR3 nucleotides read TGTGCCAGCTCGCCGAGTCTCGGGGCTCCGAACACTGAAGCTTTCTTT.

The chain is built from TRBV14 and TRBJ1-2; D remains ambiguous. The CDR3 spans 15 residues. The V end was cut by 4 bases, the J end by 2 bases, with 14 bases between. CDR1 and CDR2 (germline): SGHDN, FVKESK. The CDR3: CASSPAFGNNYGYTF. CDR3 nucleotides: TGTGCCAGCAGCCCAGCCTTCGGGAACAACTATGGCTACACCTTC.